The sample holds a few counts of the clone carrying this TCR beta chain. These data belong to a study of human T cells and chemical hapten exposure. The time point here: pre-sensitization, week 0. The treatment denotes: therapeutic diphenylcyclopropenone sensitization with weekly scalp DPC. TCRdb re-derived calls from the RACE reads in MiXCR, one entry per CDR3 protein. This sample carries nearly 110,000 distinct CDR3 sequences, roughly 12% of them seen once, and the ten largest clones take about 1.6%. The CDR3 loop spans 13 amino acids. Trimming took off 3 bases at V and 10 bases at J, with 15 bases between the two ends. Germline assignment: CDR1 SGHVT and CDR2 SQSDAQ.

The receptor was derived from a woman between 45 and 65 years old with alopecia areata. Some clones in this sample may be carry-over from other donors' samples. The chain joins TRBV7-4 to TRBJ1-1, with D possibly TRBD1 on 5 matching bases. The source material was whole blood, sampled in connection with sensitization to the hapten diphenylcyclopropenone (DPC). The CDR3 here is CASSFQSTVGAFF. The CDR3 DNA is TGTGCCAGCAGCTTCCAATCGACAGTAGGAGCTTTCTTT.